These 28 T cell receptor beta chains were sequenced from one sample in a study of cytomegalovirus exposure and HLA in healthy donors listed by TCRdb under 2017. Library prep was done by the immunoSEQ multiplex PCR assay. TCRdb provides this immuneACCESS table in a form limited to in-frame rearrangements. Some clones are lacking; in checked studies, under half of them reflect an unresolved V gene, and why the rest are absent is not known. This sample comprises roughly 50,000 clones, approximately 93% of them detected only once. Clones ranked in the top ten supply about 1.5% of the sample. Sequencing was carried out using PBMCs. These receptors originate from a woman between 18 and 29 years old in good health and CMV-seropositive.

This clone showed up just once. CDR3 region: CASSGQGPPGHNEQFF. CDR3 nucleotides: TGCGCCAGCAGTGGACAGGGGCCCCCAGGCCACAATGAGCAGTTCTTC. The chain links TRBV10-1 to TRBJ2-1; 8 positions agree with TRBD1. From germline, CDR1 is WNHNN and CDR2 SYGVQD (reference sequence). The CDR3 length is 16 residues. J was trimmed by 5 bases and V by 4 bases; bases with no gene match: 10.

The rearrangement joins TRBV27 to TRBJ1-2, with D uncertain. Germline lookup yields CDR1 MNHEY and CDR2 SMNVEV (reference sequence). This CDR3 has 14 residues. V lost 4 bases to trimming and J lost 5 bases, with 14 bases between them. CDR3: CASSSGISSYGYTF. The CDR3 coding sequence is TGTGCCAGCAGTTCCGGGATTTCTTCTTATGGCTACACCTTC.

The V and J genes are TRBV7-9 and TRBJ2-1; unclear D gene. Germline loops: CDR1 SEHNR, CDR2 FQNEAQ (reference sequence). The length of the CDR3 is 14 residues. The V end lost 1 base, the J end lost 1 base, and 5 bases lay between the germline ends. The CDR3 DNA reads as TGTGCCAGCAGCTTAGGCGGATCCTACAATGAGCAGTTCTTC. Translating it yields CASSLGGSYNEQFF.

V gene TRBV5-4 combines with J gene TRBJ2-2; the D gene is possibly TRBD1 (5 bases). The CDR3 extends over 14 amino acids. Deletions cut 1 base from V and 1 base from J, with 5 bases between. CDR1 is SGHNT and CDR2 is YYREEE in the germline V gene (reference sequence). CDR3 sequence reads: CASSLTGNTGELFF. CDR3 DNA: TGTGCCAGCAGCTTGACAGGGAACACCGGGGAGCTGTTTTTT.

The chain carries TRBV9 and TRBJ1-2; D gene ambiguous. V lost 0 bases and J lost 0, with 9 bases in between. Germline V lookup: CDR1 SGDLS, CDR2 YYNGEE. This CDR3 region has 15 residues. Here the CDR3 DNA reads TGTGCCAGCAGCGTAGGGGCACCGGCTAACTATGGCTACACCTTC. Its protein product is CASSVGAPANYGYTF. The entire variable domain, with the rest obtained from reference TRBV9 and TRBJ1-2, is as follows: DSGVTQTPKHLITATGQRVTLRCSPRSGDLSVYWYQQSLDQGLQFLIQYYNGEERAKGNILERFSAQQFPDLHSELNLSSLELGDSALYFCASSVGAPANYGYTFGSGTRLTVV.

The CDR3 DNA is TGCGCCAGCAGGCCAACAGTCTACGATACGCAGTATTTT. Translation gives CASRPTVYDTQYF. V usage is TRBV4-1 and J usage is TRBJ2-3; D not certain. Germline-derived CDR1 and CDR2 are MGHRA and YSYEKL. The CDR3 sequence is 13 residues long. The V gene lost 6 bases and the J gene lost 6 bases, with 13 bases spanning the gap.

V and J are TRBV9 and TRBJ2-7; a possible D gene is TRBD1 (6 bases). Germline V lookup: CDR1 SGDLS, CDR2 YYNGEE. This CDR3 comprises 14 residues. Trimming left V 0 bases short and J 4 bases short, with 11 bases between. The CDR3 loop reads CASSVGQDPYEQYF. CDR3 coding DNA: TGTGCCAGCAGCGTAGGACAGGATCCTTACGAGCAGTACTTC.

The CDR3 DNA reads as TGTGCCTGGACCCCGGGACACTCTGGGGCCAACGTCCTGACTTTC. The encoded protein is CAWTPGHSGANVLTF. The chain couples TRBV30 to TRBJ2-6; possibly TRBD1 for D (6 bases). The CDR3 extends over 15 amino acids. Between the trimmed V and J ends, which lost 4 bases and 0 bases, there was a span of 10 bases. Germline CDR1 and CDR2: GTSNPN and SVGIG (reference sequence).

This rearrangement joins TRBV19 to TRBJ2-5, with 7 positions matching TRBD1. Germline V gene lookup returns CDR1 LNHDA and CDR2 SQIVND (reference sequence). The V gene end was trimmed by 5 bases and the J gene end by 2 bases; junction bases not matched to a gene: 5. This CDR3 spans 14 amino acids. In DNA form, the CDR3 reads TGTGCCAGTAGTTTGGGGACAGAACAAGAGACCCAGTACTTC. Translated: CASSLGTEQETQYF.

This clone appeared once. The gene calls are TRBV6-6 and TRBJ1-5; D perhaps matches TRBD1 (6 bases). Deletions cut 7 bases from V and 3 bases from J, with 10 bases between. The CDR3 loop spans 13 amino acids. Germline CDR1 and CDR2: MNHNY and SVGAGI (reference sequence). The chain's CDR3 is CASNRQANQPQHF. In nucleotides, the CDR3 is TGTGCCAGCAACAGACAGGCCAATCAGCCCCAGCATTTT.

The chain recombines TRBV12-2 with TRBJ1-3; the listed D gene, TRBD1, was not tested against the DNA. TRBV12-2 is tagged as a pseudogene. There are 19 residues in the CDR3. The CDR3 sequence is CASRPGQGIALNSGNTIYF. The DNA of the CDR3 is TGTGCAAGTCGCCCCGGACAGGGGATAGCCCTCAACTCTGGAAACACCATATATTTT.

The CDR3 protein is CAWRRGGSSQPQHF. The CDR3 region has the DNA TGTGCCTGGAGACGGGGGGGCAGTAGTCAGCCCCAGCATTTT. The chain uses TRBV30 and TRBJ1-5; maybe TRBD1 (6 bases). The V and J ends lost 3 bases and 6 bases respectively, with 15 bases between them. The length of the CDR3 is 14 residues. Germline CDR1 reads GTSNPN; CDR2 reads SVGIG (reference sequence).

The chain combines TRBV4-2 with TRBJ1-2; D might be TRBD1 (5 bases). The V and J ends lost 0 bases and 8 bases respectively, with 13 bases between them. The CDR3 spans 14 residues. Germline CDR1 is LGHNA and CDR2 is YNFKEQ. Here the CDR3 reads CASSQDGGAFGYTF. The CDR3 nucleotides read TGTGCCAGCAGCCAAGATGGTGGGGCTTTCGGCTACACCTTC.

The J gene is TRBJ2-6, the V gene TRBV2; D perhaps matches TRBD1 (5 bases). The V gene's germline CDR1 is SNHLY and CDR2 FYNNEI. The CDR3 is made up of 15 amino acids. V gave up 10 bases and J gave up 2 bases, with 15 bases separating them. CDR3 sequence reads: CAIRAGLPGANVLTF. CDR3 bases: TGTGCCATAAGAGCAGGGCTCCCTGGGGCCAACGTCCTGACTTTC.

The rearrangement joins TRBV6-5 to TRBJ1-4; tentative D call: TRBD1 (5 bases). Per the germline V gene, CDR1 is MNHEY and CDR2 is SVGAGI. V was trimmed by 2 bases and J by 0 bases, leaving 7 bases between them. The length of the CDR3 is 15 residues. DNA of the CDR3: TGTGCCAGCAGTTACGCAGGGACAACTAATGAAAAACTGTTTTTT. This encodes CASSYAGTTNEKLFF.

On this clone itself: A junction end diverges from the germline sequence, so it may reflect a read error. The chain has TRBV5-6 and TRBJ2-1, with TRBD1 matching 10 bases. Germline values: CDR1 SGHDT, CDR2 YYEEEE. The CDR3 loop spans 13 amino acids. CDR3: CASSPPSGTGEIF. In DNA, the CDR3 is TGTGCCAGCAGCCCACCATCCGGGACAGGGGAGATCTTC.

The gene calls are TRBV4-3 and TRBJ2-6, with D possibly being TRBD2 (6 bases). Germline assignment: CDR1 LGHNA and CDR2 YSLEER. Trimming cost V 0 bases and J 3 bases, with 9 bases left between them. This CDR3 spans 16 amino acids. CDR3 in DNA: TGCGCCAGCAGCCAAGATGCGGGAAGTGGGGCCAACGTCCTGACTTTC. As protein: CASSQDAGSGANVLTF.

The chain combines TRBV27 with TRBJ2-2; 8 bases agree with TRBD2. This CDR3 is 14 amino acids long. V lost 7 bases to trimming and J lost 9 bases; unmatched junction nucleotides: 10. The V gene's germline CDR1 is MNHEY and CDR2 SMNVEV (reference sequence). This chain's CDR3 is CASIGGAGTRELFF. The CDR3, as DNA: TGTGCCAGCATCGGGGGGGCCGGGACCAGGGAGCTGTTTTTT.

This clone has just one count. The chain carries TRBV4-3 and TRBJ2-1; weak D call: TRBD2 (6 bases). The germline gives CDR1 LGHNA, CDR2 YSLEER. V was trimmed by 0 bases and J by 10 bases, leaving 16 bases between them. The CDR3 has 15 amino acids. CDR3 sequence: CASSQDRGGLREQFF. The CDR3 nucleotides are TGCGCCAGCAGCCAAGATAGGGGAGGCCTAAGAGAGCAGTTCTTC.

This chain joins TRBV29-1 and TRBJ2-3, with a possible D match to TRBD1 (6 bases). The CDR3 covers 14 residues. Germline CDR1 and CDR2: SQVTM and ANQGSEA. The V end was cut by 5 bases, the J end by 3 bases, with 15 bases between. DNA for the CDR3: TGCAGCGTTCAGGGGAGAAAAAATACAGATACGCAGTATTTT. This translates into CSVQGRKNTDTQYF.

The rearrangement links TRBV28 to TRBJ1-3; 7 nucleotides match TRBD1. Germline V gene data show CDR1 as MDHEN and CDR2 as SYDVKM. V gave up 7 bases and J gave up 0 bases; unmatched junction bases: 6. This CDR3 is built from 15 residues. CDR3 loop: CASKRQGSSGNTIYF. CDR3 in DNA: TGTGCCAGCAAGAGACAGGGCTCCTCTGGAAACACCATATATTTT.

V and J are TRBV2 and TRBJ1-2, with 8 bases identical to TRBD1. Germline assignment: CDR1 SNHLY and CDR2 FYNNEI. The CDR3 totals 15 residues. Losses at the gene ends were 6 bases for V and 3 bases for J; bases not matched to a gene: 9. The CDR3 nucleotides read TGTGCCAGCAGCGCTGGACAGGGAGCTTACTATGGCTACACCTTC. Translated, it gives CASSAGQGAYYGYTF. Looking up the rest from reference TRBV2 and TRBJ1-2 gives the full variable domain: EPEVTQTPSHQVTQMGQEVILRCVPISNHLYFYWYRQILGQKVEFLVSFYNNEISEKSEIFDDQFSVERPDGSNFTLKIRSTKLEDSAMYFCASSAGQGAYYGYTFGSGTRLTVV.

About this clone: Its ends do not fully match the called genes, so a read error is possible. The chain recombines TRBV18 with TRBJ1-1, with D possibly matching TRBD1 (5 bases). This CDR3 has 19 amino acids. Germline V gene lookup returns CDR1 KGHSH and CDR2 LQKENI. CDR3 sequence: CASSPSFGSATDRSPDAFF. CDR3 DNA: TGTGCCAGCTCACCCTCCTTTGGGTCCGCGACCGACAGATCCCCTGATGCTTTCTTT.

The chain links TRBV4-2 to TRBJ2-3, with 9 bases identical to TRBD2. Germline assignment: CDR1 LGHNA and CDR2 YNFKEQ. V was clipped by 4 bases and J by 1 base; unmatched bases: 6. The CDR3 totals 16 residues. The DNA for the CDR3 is TGTGCCAGCAGCCCCAGCGGGAGGAGAGGCACAGATACGCAGTATTTT. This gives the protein CASSPSGRRGTDTQYF.

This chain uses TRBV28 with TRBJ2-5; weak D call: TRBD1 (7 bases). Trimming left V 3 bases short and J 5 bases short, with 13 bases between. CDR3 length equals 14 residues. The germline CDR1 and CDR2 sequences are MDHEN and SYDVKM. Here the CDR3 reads CASSFEGAGETQYF. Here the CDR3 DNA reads TGTGCCAGCAGTTTCGAGGGGGCGGGGGAGACCCAGTACTTC.

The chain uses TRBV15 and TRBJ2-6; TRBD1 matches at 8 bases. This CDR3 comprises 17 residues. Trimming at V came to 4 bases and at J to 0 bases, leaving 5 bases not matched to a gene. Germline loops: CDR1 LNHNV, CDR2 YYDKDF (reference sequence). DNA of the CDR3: TGTGCCACCAGCAAAGGACAGGGCCTCTCTGGGGCCAACGTCCTGACTTTC. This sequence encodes CATSKGQGLSGANVLTF.

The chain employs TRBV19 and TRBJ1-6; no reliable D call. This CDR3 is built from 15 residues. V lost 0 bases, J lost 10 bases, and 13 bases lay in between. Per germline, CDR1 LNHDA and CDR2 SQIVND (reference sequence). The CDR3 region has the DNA TGTGCCAGTAGTATAGACCAGACACCAAACTCACCCCTCCACTTT. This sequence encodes CASSIDQTPNSPLHF. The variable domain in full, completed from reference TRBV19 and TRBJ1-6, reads DGGITQSPKYLFRKEGQNVTLSCEQNLNHDAMYWYRQDPGQGLRLIYYSQIVNDFQKGDIAEGYSVSREKKESFPLTVTSAQKNPTAFYLCASSIDQTPNSPLHFGNGTRLTVT.

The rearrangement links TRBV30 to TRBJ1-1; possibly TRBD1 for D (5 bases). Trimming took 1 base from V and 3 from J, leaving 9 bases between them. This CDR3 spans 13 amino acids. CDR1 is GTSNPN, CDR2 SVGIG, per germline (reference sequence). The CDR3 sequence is CAWSEAGHTEAFF. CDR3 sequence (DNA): TGTGCCTGGAGTGAAGCAGGGCACACTGAAGCTTTCTTT.